This entry lists 11 T cell receptor beta chains sequenced from one sample in a study of T cell clonality in common variable immunodeficiency. Study-level points and caveats: Reportedly, TCR beta sequences from common variable immunodeficiency showed fewer deletions and N-nucleotide insertions.

Libraries were prepared by immunoSEQ multiplex PCR; TCRdb keeps only in-frame clonotypes and omits some of them. In total the sample includes about 28,000 clones, none of them seen once. These TCRs' antigens remain unknown. The sample taken for sequencing was peripheral blood mononuclear cells. These TCRs come from a human donor with common variable immunodeficiency.

This clone was seen a handful of times. Sequencing ends 3 residues short of the CDR3 end; the germline J gene provides the rest. This chain connects TRBV18 to TRBJ2-7; 9 positions agree with TRBD1. V dropped 3 bases and J dropped 0; count of bases not matched to a gene: 3. Looked up from germline, CDR1 is KGHSH and CDR2 is LQKENI. CDR3 length: 15 residues. The CDR3 spells CASSPGDRVSYEQYF. CDR3 bases read: TGTGCCAGCTCACCGGGGGACAGGGTCTCCTACGAG.

The CDR3 loop is CASSIGVRGEAFF. The DNA read from the CDR3 is TGTGCCAGTAGTATAGGGGTTCGGGGTGAA. The rearrangement links TRBV19 to TRBJ1-1; D remains unclear. Read sequence stops 3 residues before the CDR3 end, and the germline J gene provides the missing end. The germline V gene has CDR1 LNHDA and CDR2 SQIVND (reference sequence). This CDR3 is 13 amino acids long. The V end lost 1 base, the J end lost 7 bases, and 10 bases lay between the germline ends.

This clone showed up just a few times. The read is 3 residues too short to cover the CDR3 end, so that end is filled in from the germline J gene. The chain joins TRBV7-9 to TRBJ2-3; D remains unclear. Trimming removed 1 base from V and 0 bases from J, with 5 bases in between. From germline, CDR1 is SEHNR and CDR2 FQNEAQ (reference sequence). The length of the CDR3 is 14 residues. CDR3 bases read: TGTGCCAGCAGCTTAGAGGGTAGCACAGATACG. This encodes CASSLEGSTDT. The CDR3 reads in full as CASSLEGSTDTQYF.

This clone was detected a few times. The read stops 3 residues short of the end of the CDR3; the missing end is completed from the germline J gene. V usage is TRBV19 and J usage is TRBJ2-2; no definite D call. Per the germline V gene, CDR1 is LNHDA and CDR2 is SQIVND (reference sequence). This CDR3 is built from 14 residues. V was shortened by 7 bases and J by 3 bases, with 12 bases between the two germline ends. The CDR3 region is CASTVLADTGELFF. CDR3 DNA, as far as it was read: TGTGCCAGTACCGTCTTGGCGGACACCGGGGAG.

In its sample, this clone was seen many times. The missing CDR3 end, 3 residues past where the read stops, is filled in from the germline J gene. The same CDR3 can be traced to other DNA sequences in this sample. The gene calls are TRBV7-3 and TRBJ2-3; 9 bases are a match to TRBD2. J gave up 2 bases and V 3 bases, and 3 bases lay outside the gene matches. The CDR3 covers 15 residues. Germline CDR1 and CDR2: SGHTA and FQGTGA. The sequenced CDR3 bases are TGTGCCAGCAGCTTCGGCGGGGGGGCCACAGATACG. Protein product: CASSFGGGATDT. In full, the CDR3 is CASSFGGGATDTQYF.

This clone was picked up many times. Coverage ceases 3 residues before the CDR3 finishes, and the germline J gene fills in the end. This CDR3 is also generated by other DNA sequences in the sample. The chain carries TRBV7-8 and TRBJ2-5; D is unclear. CDR3 length: 13 amino acids. The germline V gene encodes CDR1 SGHVS and CDR2 FQNEAQ. Between the trimmed V and J ends, which lost 1 base and 2 bases, there was a span of 5 bases. The covered CDR3 bases are TGTGCCAGCAGCTTAGGGCTGCAAGAGACC. Its protein is CASSLGLQET. The CDR3 as a whole reads CASSLGLQETQYF.

This clone showed up just a few times. The sequenced fragment ends 3 residues before the CDR3 boundary, so the rest is inferred from the germline J gene. The genes are TRBV7-2 and TRBJ2-1, with D possibly matching TRBD2 (6 bases). CDR1 is SGHTA and CDR2 is FQGNSA in the germline V gene. This CDR3 is built from 14 residues. Between the trimmed V and J ends, which lost 5 bases and 1 base, there was a span of 9 bases. The part of the CDR3 DNA that was read is TGTGCCAGCAGCCCGGGACTTTCCTACAATGAG. This codes for CASSPGLSYNE. The CDR3 as a whole reads CASSPGLSYNEQFF. Combining the CDR3 with reference TRBV7-2 and TRBJ2-1 gives the whole variable domain GAGVSQSPSNKVTEKGKDVELRCDPISGHTALYWYRQSLGQGLEFLIYFQGNSAPDKSGLPSDRFSAERTGGSVSTLTIQRTQQEDSAVYLCASSPGLSYNEQFFGPGTRLTVL.

This clone is medium-sized (0.01 to 0.1%) in the sample. The read halts 3 residues ahead of the CDR3 end, with the missing end drawn from the germline J gene. The chain joins TRBV12-3 or TRBV12-4 to TRBJ1-5; no firm D call. Deletions cut 6 bases from V and 5 bases from J, with 11 bases between. CDR3 length: 13 residues. This CDR3 reads CASSLSPYQPQHF. The CDR3 DNA, read in part, is TGTGCCAGCAGCCTATCCCCTTATCAGCCC.

This clone was picked up a small number of times. The read terminates 3 residues ahead of where the CDR3 ends, so the germline J gene completes it. J is TRBJ2-3 and V is TRBV7-3; 13 bases line up with TRBD2. CDR3 length: 17 amino acids. The germline V gene has CDR1 SGHTA and CDR2 FQGTGA. V shed 1 base and J 6 bases; nucleotides not matched to a gene: 7. The CDR3 protein is CASSLRGGLAGLDTQYF. CDR3 bases read: TGTGCCAGCAGCTTAAGGGGGGGACTAGCGGGATTGGATACG.

Turning to this clone: The read terminates 3 residues before the CDR3 end, so the remaining end is supplied by the germline J gene. The V and J genes are TRBV6-2 or TRBV6-3 and TRBJ2-7, with unresolved D. The CDR3 has 14 residues. V was cut by 0 bases and J by 2 bases, with 8 bases left in between. Germline values: CDR1 MNHEY, CDR2 SVGEGT. The CDR3 DNA, read in part, is TGTGCCAGCAGTTACTCAGGCAAGACCTACGAG. Translation: CASSYSGKTYE. The entire CDR3 protein is CASSYSGKTYEQYF.

This clone has only a few counts. The read ends 3 residues before the CDR3 terminus; that terminus is restored from the germline J gene. The chain employs TRBV7-6 and TRBJ1-6; 8 nucleotides match TRBD1. Germline-derived CDR1 and CDR2 are SGHVS and FNYEAQ. J was trimmed by 5 bases and V by 5 bases; bases with no gene match: 2. The length of the CDR3 is 14 residues. The part of the CDR3 DNA that was read is TGTGCCAGCAGCACAGGGGGTCATAATTCACCC. Translated, it gives CASSTGGHNSP. The CDR3 reads in full as CASSTGGHNSPLHF.